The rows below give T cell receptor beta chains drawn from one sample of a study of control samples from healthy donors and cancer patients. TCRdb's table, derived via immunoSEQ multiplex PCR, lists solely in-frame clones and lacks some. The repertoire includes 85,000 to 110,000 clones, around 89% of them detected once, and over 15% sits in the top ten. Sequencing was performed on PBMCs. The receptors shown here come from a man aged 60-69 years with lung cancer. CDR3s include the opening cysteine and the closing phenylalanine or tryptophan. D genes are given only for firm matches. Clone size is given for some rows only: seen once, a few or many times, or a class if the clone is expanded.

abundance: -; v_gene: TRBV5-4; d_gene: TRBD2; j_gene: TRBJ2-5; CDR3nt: TGTGCCAGCAGCTTGAAGGTAGCGGGGCAAGAGACCCAGTACTTC; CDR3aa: CASSLKVAGQETQYF
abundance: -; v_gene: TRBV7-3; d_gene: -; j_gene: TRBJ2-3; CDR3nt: TGTGCCAGCAGCTCGCCCGGAGCAGATACGCAGTATTTT; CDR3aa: CASSSPGADTQYF
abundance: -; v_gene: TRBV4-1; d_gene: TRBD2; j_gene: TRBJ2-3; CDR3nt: TGCGCCAGCAGCCAACTTCGGCGGGGGGGCTTCTCAGATACGCAGTATTTT; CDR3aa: CASSQLRRGGFSDTQYF
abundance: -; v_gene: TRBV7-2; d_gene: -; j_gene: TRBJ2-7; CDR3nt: TGTGCCAGCAGCTTAATGTCAGGCTCCTACGAGCAGTACTTC; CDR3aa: CASSLMSGSYEQYF
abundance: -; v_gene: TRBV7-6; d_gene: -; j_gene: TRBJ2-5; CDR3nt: TGTGCCAGCAGCTCCACGCCGGGGGCGGGGGAGGAGACCCAGTACTTC; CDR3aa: CASSSTPGAGEETQYF
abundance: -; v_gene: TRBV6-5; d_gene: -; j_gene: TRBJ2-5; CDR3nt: TGTGCCAGCAGTTACTCCCGCGGTTGGGAGACCCAGTACTTC; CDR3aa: CASSYSRGWETQYF
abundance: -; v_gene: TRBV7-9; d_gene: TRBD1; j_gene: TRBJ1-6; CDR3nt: TGTGCCAGCAGATCCAGGGGGAACCGACAGGGTTCACCCCTCCACTTT; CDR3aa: CASRSRGNRQGSPLHF
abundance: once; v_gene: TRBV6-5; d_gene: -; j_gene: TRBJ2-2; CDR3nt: TGTGCCAGCAGTAAGGTATCAGTGATACCCGGGGAGCTGTTTTTT; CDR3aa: CASSKVSVIPGELFF
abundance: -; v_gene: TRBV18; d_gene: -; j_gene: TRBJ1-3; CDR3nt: TGTGCCAGCTCAGTAAACCAGGGCTCTGGAAACACCATATATTTT; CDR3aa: CASSVNQGSGNTIYF
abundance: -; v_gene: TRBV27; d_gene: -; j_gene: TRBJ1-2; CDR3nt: TGTGCCAGCTGCCGGGACATCACTCCTCTGGGCTGTGGCTACACCTTC; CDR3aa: CASCRDITPLGCGYTF
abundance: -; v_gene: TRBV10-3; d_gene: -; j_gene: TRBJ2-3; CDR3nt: TGTGCCATCAGTGAAGGTGGAGAGACAGATACGCAGTATTTT; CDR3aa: CAISEGGETDTQYF
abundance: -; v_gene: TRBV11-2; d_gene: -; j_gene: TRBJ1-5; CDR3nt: TGTGCCAGCAGTCCTTCAGTAGGGGCCGGGAGCAATCAGCCCCAGCATTTT; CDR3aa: CASSPSVGAGSNQPQHF
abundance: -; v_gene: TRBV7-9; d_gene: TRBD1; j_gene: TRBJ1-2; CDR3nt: TGTGCCAGCAGCTTACCTGGACAGGGAGACTATGGCTACACCTTC; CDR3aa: CASSLPGQGDYGYTF
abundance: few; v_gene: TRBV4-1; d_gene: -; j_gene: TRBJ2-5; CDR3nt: TGCGCCAGCAGCCAAGAAGGGACACAGCGAGAGACCCAGTACTTC; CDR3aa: CASSQEGTQRETQYF
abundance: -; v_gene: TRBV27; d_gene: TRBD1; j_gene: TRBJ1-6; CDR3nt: TGTGCCAGCAGTTTTGTGGTCGGACAGGGGTCCAATTCACCCCTCCACTTT; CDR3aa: CASSFVVGQGSNSPLHF
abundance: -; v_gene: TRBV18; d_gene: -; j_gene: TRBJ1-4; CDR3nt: TGTGCCAGCTCACCCCCCTCAGATAATGAAAAACTGTTTTTT; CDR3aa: CASSPPSDNEKLFF
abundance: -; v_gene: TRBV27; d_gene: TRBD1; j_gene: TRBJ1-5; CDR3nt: TGTGCCAGCAGCCCCTTTTATGGGACAGCAGAAAATCAGCCCCAGCATTTT; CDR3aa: CASSPFYGTAENQPQHF
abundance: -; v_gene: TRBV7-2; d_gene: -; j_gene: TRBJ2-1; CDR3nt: TGTGCCAGCAGCTTCTGGCTGACTTTGAATGAGCAGTTCTTC; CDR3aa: CASSFWLTLNEQFF
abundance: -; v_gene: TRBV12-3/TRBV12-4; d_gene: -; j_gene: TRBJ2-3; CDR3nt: TGTGCCAGCAGATTACAAAATACGCAGTATTTT; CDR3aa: CASRLQNTQYF
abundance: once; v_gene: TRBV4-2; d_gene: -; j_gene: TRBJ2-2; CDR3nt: TGTGCCAGCAGCCAAGGAGGGGGACCCACCGGGGAGCTGTTTTTT; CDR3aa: CASSQGGGPTGELFF
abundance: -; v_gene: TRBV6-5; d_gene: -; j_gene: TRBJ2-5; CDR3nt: TGTGCCAGCATGTGGGGTGGAGAGACCCAGTACTTC; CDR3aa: CASMWGGETQYF
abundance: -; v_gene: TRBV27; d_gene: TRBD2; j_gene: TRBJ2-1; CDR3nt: TGTGCCAGCAGTACTTTTAGCGGGGGGCCTTTCAATGAGCAGTTCTTC; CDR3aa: CASSTFSGGPFNEQFF
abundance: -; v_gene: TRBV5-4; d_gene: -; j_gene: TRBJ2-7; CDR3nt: TGTGCCAGCAGCTTGGAGGTCCGACGGAACTCCTACGAGCAGTACTTC; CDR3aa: CASSLEVRRNSYEQYF
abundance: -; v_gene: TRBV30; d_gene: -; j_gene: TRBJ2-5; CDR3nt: TGTGCCTGGAGTGGGATTAGCGGAGAAGAGACCCAGTACTTC; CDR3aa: CAWSGISGEETQYF
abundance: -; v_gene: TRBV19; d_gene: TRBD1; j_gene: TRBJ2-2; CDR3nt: TGTGCCAGTAGTATAGGTTACAGGGGAATAGACACCGGGGAGCTGTTTTTT; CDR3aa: CASSIGYRGIDTGELFF
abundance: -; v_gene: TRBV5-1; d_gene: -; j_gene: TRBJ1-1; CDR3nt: TGCGCCAGCAGCCCCAGCACGAACACTGAAGCTTTCTTT; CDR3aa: CASSPSTNTEAFF
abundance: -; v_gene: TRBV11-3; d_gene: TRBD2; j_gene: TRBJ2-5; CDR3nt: TGTGCCAGCAGCGCGGGGGGGGATGGCCAAGAGACCCAGTACTTC; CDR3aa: CASSAGGDGQETQYF
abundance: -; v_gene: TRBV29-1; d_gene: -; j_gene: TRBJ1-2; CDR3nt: TGCAGCGTTTTTCTCCAACGGGTCGGCTACACCTTC; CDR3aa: CSVFLQRVGYTF
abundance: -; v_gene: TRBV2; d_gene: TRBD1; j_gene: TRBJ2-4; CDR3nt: TGTGCCAGCAGTGTGGGACAGGGATTAGCCAAAAACATTCAGTACTTC; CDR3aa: CASSVGQGLAKNIQYF
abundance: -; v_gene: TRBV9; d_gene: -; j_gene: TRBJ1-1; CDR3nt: TGTGCCAGCAGCGGTTCTTTCGGGCAGGCGAACACTGAAGCTTTCTTT; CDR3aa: CASSGSFGQANTEAFF
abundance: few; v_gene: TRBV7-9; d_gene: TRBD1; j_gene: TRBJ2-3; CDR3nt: TGTGCCAGCAGCATGACAGGGGGCTACCAGGATACGCAGTATTTT; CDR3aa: CASSMTGGYQDTQYF